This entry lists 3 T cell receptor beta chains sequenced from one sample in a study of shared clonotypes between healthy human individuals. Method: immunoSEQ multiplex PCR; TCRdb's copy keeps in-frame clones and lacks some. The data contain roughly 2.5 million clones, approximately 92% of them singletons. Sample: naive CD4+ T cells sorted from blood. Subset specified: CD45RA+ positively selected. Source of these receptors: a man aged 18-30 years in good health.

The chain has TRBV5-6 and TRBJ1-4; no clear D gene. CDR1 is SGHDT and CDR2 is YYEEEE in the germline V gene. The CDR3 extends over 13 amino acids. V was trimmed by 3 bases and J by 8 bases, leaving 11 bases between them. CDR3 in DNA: TGTGCCAGCAGCTCTGTCCTCGGGGAAAAACTGTTTTTT. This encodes CASSSVLGEKLFF.

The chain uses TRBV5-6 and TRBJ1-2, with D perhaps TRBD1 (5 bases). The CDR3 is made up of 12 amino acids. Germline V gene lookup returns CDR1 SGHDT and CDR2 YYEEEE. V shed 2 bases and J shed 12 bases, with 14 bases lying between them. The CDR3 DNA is TGTGCCAGCAGCTTTTCCTCCGGGACCAACACCTTC. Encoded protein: CASSFSSGTNTF.

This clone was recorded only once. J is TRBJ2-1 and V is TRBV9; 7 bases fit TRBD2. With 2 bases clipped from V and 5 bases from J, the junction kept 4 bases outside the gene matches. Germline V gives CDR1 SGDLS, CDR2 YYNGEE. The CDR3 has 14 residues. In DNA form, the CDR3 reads TGTGCCAGCAGCGTGAGTCTAGCGGACAATGAGCAGTTCTTC. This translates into CASSVSLADNEQFF.